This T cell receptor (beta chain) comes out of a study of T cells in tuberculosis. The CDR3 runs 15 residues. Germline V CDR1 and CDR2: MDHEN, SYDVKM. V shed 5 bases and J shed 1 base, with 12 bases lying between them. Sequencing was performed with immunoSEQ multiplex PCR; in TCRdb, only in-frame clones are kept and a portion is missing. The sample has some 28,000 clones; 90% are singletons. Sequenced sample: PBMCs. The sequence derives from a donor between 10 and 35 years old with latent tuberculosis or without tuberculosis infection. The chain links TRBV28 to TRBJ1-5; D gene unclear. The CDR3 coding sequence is TGTGCCAGCAGTAGCCTTGAGGGAAGCAATCAGCCCCAGCATTTT. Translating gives CASSSLEGSNQPQHF.